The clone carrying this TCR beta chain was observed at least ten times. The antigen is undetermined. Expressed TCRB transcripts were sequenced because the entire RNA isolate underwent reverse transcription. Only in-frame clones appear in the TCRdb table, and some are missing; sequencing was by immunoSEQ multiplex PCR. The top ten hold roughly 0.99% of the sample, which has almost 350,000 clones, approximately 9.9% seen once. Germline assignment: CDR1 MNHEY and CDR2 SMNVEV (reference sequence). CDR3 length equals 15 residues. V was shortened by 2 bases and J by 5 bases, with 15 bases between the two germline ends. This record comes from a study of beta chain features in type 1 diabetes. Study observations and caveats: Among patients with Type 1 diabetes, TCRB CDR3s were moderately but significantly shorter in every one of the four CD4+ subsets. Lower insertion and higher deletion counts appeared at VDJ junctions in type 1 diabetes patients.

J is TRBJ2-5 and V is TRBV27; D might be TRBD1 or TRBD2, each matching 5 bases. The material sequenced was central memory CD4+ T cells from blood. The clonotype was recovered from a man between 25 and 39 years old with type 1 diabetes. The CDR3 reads CASSLGAGRRETQYF. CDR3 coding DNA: TGTGCCAGCAGTTTAGGGGCGGGCCGCAGGGAGACCCAGTACTTC.